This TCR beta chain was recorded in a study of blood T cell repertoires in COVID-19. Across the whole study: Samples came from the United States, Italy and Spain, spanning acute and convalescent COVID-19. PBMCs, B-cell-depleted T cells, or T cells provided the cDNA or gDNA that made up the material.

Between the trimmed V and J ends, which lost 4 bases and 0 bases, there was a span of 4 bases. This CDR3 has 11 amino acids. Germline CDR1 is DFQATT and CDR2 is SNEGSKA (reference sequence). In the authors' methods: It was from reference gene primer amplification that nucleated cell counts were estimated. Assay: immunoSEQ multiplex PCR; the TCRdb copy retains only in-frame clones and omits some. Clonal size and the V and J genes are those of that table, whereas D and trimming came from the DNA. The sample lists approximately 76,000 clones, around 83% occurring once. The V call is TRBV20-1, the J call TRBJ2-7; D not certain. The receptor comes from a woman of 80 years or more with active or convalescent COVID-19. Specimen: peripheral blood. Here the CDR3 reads CSATGSYEQYF. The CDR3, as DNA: TGCAGTGCTACGGGCTCCTACGAGCAGTACTTC.